This is a list of T cell receptor beta chains from one sample in a study of blood T cells in healthy people across ages. One entry per CDR3 protein, called by TCRdb with MiXCR from the 5' RACE reads. The repertoire holds hundreds of thousands of distinct CDR3 sequences, approximately 59% seen once, with 25% to 35% in the top ten. The sequencing input was blood. These receptors all come from a young man in good health. The CDR3 runs from the conserved cysteine through the conserved F or W. The D gene is left open where the match is weak. Rows may omit the clone size; those that give it use once, few, many or a size class.

clone size | J gene | D gene | V gene | CDR3 DNA | CDR3 protein
NA | TRBJ2-3 | NA | TRBV7-2 | TGTGCCAGCAGCTACGGACTGTCAAGCACAGATACGCAGTATTTT | CASSYGLSSTDTQYF
NA | TRBJ1-3 | NA | TRBV7-9 | TGTGCCGGAATGGAGGGAAACACCATATATTTT | CAGMEGNTIYF
NA | TRBJ1-2 | TRBD1 | TRBV2 | TGTGCCGACCGGGACAGGGAATTGTATGGGTATGGCTACACCTTC | CADRDRELYGYGYTF
NA | TRBJ1-6 | NA | TRBV7-2 | TGTGCCAGCAGCCCAGTGGGGGCAGGACCCCTCCACTTT | CASSPVGAGPLHF
NA | TRBJ2-7 | TRBD2 | TRBV6-5 | TGTGCCAGCAGTTACTCGTGGACCGGGGACTACAATGAGCAGTACTTC | CASSYSWTGDYNEQYF
once | TRBJ2-3 | TRBD2 | TRBV28 | TGTGCCAGCAGCCCCGCGCTAGCGGTTACGCAGTATTTT | CASSPALAVTQYF
NA | TRBJ2-1 | NA | TRBV7-9 | TGTGCCAGCAGCTTGAGACAGACCAGGGTCAATGAGCAGTTCTTC | CASSLRQTRVNEQFF
NA | TRBJ2-7 | NA | TRBV12-3/TRBV12-4 | TGTGCCAGCAGTTTAGGCAGACCCTCCTACGAGCAGTACTTC | CASSLGRPSYEQYF
NA | TRBJ2-3 | NA | TRBV9 | TGTGCCAGCAGCGTAGGAACGGGAGCCGGCACAGATACGCAGTATTTT | CASSVGTGAGTDTQYF
NA | TRBJ2-1 | TRBD2 | TRBV20-1 | TGCAGATTAGCCGGGACTAGCGCTAATGAGCAGTTCTTC | CRLAGTSANEQFF
NA | TRBJ2-7 | NA | TRBV27 | TGTGCCAGCAGTTGGGGGAATTCCTACGAGCAGTACTTC | CASSWGNSYEQYF
few | TRBJ2-3 | NA | TRBV29-1 | TGCAGCGTGCAAAGCGGAGCCTCCGATACGCAGTATTTT | CSVQSGASDTQYF
NA | TRBJ1-2 | NA | TRBV15 | TGTGCCACCAGCAGAGGGGGAAAGGGGTATGGCTACACCTTC | CATSRGGKGYGYTF
NA | TRBJ2-3 | TRBD2 | TRBV4-3 | TGCGCCAGCAGCCAATCAGGGACTAGCGGGGGGGATACGCAGTATTTT | CASSQSGTSGGDTQYF
NA | TRBJ2-3 | TRBD2 | TRBV2 | TGTGCCAGCAAACGTACGGGGGAGGGCCGCGATACGCAGTATTTT | CASKRTGEGRDTQYF
NA | TRBJ2-5 | NA | TRBV29-1 | TGCAGCGCCACCTTGTCCCGTCGAGACCAGTACTTC | CSATLSRRDQYF
NA | TRBJ2-1 | TRBD1 | TRBV12-3/TRBV12-4 | TGTGCCAGCAAACAGGGGATGATGGTGGATGAGCAGTTCTTC | CASKQGMMVDEQFF
few | TRBJ2-7 | NA | TRBV7-2 | TGTGCCAGCAGCTTCTTGCCCGCAGAACACTACGAGCAGTACTTC | CASSFLPAEHYEQYF
NA | TRBJ2-7 | NA | TRBV9 | TGTGCCAGCAGCCCCATCGGGACGCCCCCCTCCTACGAGCAGTACTTC | CASSPIGTPPSYEQYF
once | TRBJ2-1 | TRBD1 | TRBV6-5 | TGTGCCAGCAGTTCATCCAGGACAGGGGAGCAGTTCTTC | CASSSSRTGEQFF